This T cell receptor (beta chain) was observed in a study of blood T cell repertoires in COVID-19. Study at large: Acute-phase and convalescent COVID-19 samples originated in the United States, Italy and Spain. PBMCs, B-cell-depleted T cells, or T cells provided the cDNA or gDNA that made up the material.

In the original workflow: Amplification with reference gene primers provided the estimates of nucleated cell counts. TCRdb's table, derived via immunoSEQ multiplex PCR, lists solely in-frame clones and lacks some. The V and J calls and clone size are taken from that table; D and trimming were inferred from the DNA. Among under 150,000 clones listed, 75% to 85% were seen once. Germline CDR1 LNHDA, CDR2 SQIVND (reference sequence). The CDR3 extends over 16 amino acids. V gave up 2 bases and J gave up 4 bases, with 15 bases separating them. The rearrangement links TRBV19 to TRBJ1-5; TRBD1 might be the D (5 bases). The origin of this receptor is a woman older than 75 with active or convalescent COVID-19. The sequencing sample was made of peripheral blood. As DNA, the CDR3 is TGTGCCAGTAGTATAAGGGCTGCAGGGCTGAATCAGCCCCAGCATTTT. Translating gives CASSIRAAGLNQPQHF.